This T cell receptor beta chain was identified in a study of blood T cell repertoires in COVID-19 (dated by TCRdb to 2018 to 2020). For the study in its entirety: The collaborator samples originated in the United States, Italy and Spain and spanned the acute and convalescent phases of COVID-19. The material from the prospective study consisted of cDNA or gDNA derived from T cells, B-cell-depleted T cells, or PBMCs. Deeply sampled blood TCRbeta repertoires from subjects exposed to, actively infected with, or recovered from COVID-19 were included in the dataset. The repertoires were released in a freely available public database intended as a resource for research on the immune response to SARS-CoV-2. Samples came from the ongoing ImmuneRACE study (first 160 participants) plus 1,254 subjects from 6 global collaborators. Sample metadata almost always included a de-identified subject ID, COVID-19 status, age in years and sex. HLA class I and class II types, where available, came from metadata supplied by the sample provider rather than from assay-based typing.

To note about this clone: No antigen is known for it. Per-base quality was not reported, and no clone a single base away is much larger than it.

TCRbeta CDR3 regions were amplified from genomic DNA by means of the immunoSEQ Assay, a bias-controlled multiplex PCR. In the paper's pipeline: Within the assay, amplification of reference gene primers was used to estimate how many nucleated cells each sample contained. To quantify the absolute abundance of each unique TCRbeta CDR3 rearrangement, sequence reads were collapsed and filtered. For each sample, productive Simpson clonality was calculated as the square root of Simpson's diversity index across productive rearrangements. TCRdb's version of the immuneACCESS table is confined to in-frame rearrangements and falls short of the full clone set. An unresolved V gene accounts for under half of the shortfall where checked; the remainder is of unknown origin. The DNA gave D and trimming, while V, J and clone size come from that table. Present in this sample are tens of thousands of clones, approximately 78% of which were seen just once. Around 1.3% of the sample is held by the ten biggest clonotypes.

The germline V gene sets CDR1 to MDHEN and CDR2 to SYDVKM. Its CDR3 holds 13 amino acids, cysteine through phenylalanine. This entry keeps only the CDR3 DNA: 39 bases, framed from base 1. The germline V and J ends show losses of 11 bases and 5 bases respectively, and no gene match explains 9 bases of the junction. Results the study describes overall, beyond this receptor: The amount of clinical and demographic metadata varied by source and participant and was provided uncurated.

Collaborating institutions collected whole blood in K2EDTA tubes following their own protocols. For TCRbeta analysis, collaborator samples were shipped as frozen whole blood, as isolated PBMCs, or as DNA extracted from either sample type. Sequenced material: peripheral blood. The receptor was isolated from a woman of 80 years or more with acute or convalescent COVID-19. The rearranged chain carries TRBV28 and TRBJ2-1, with TRBD1 identical over 7 junction bases. The CDR3 sequence is CAARDSFHNEQFF. The DNA reads TGTGCCGCCCGGGACAGCTTTCACAATGAGCAGTTCTTC.